These 17 T cell receptor beta chains were all obtained from the same sample, sequenced in a study of siplizumab effects on memory and regulatory T cells. Using immunoSEQ multiplex PCR, the repertoire was profiled, and TCRdb retains in-frame clones only, with some absent. The repertoire includes 90,000 to 140,000 clones, under 95% of them detected once, and around 0.3% sits in the top ten. The sequencing sample was made of CD4+ T cells sorted from blood. All receptors come from a human donor in good health.

V gene TRBV9 combines with J gene TRBJ1-1; a possible D gene is TRBD1 (6 bases). Germline V gene sequence: CDR1 SGDLS, CDR2 YYNGEE. The CDR3 is made up of 15 amino acids. V lost 3 bases and J 2 bases, leaving 14 bases between the germline ends. Here the CDR3 reads CASSGGGGGNTEAFF. The DNA for the CDR3 is TGTGCCAGCAGCGGTGGGGGAGGGGGTAACACTGAAGCTTTCTTT.

The V call is TRBV30, the J call TRBJ1-5; D uncertain. Trimming removed 2 bases from V and 0 bases from J, with 14 bases in between. The germline V gene encodes CDR1 GTSNPN and CDR2 SVGIG (reference sequence). The CDR3 consists of 16 residues. In DNA, the CDR3 is TGTGCCTGGAGTATACAGCGAGGCCATAGCAATCAGCCCCAGCATTTT. Translating it yields CAWSIQRGHSNQPQHF.

CDR3 DNA: TGTGCCAGTAGGCAACACAGGGAGAACACTGAAGCTTTCTTT. It is translated as CASRQHRENTEAFF. This chain joins TRBV19 and TRBJ1-1, with a tentative D call TRBD1 (6 bases). CDR3 length: 14 residues. Between the trimmed V and J ends, which lost 6 bases and 1 base, there was a span of 12 bases. Germline V gene sequence: CDR1 LNHDA, CDR2 SQIVND (reference sequence).

The CDR3 loop is CASSLESGTGGNEQYF. Here the CDR3 DNA reads TGTGCCAGCAGCTTAGAATCCGGGACAGGGGGCAACGAGCAGTACTTC. V gene TRBV11-3 combines with J gene TRBJ2-7; TRBD1 aligns across 12 bases. CDR1 is SGHNT, CDR2 YENEEA, per germline. After removal of 0 bases from V and 5 bases from J, the junction contained 5 bases not matched to a gene. The CDR3 is made up of 16 amino acids.

The V gene is TRBV27, the J gene TRBJ2-5, with D uncertain. Germline V gives CDR1 MNHEY, CDR2 SMNVEV (reference sequence). This CDR3 is 14 amino acids long. V was cut by 2 bases and J by 2 bases, with 9 bases left in between. The CDR3 spells CASSLRDGQETQYF. The CDR3 DNA reads TGTGCCAGCAGTTTACGTGATGGGCAAGAGACCCAGTACTTC.

The J gene is TRBJ1-2, the V gene TRBV15; 8 bases are shared with TRBD1. The CDR3 sequence is 14 residues long. J lost 7 bases, V lost 3 bases, and 7 bases had no gene match. Germline CDR1 LNHNV, CDR2 YYDKDF (reference sequence). In DNA form, the CDR3 reads TGTGCCACCAGCAGGGACAGGGTCCAGGGTGGCTACACCTTC. Encoded protein: CATSRDRVQGGYTF.

J is TRBJ1-2 and V is TRBV9, with 10 bases matching TRBD1. The V segment lost 5 bases and the J segment 8 bases; nucleotides outside the gene matches: 3. The germline CDR1 and CDR2 sequences are SGDLS and YYNGEE. CDR3 length: 12 residues. CDR3: CASRTGGEGYTF. CDR3 nucleotides: TGTGCCAGCAGGACAGGGGGCGAGGGCTACACCTTC.

The rearrangement uses TRBV6-5 and TRBJ1-2; D might be TRBD1 (5 bases). The CDR3 consists of 13 residues. The germline V gene encodes CDR1 MNHEY and CDR2 SVGAGI. The V gene lost 7 bases and the J gene lost 3 bases, with 12 bases spanning the gap. As DNA, the CDR3 is TGTGCCAGCAACAAAGCAGGGTACTATGGCTACACCTTC. Its translation: CASNKAGYYGYTF.

V usage is TRBV9 and J usage is TRBJ2-5, with D unresolved. The CDR3 consists of 13 residues. Germline V gives CDR1 SGDLS, CDR2 YYNGEE. V gave up 4 bases and J gave up 1 base, with 8 bases separating them. CDR3: CASSKRTQETQYF. The CDR3 DNA follows: TGTGCCAGCAGCAAGAGGACCCAAGAGACCCAGTACTTC.

Only a few counts were recorded for this clone. This chain connects TRBV5-1 to TRBJ1-1; a weak D match, TRBD1 (5 bases). Trimming took 3 bases from V and 2 from J, leaving 11 bases between them. From germline, CDR1 is SGHRS and CDR2 YFSETQ. The CDR3 runs 14 residues. The CDR3 sequence: CASSSTVFNTEAFF. The CDR3 DNA is TGCGCCAGCAGCTCGACAGTATTCAACACTGAAGCTTTCTTT.

The chain employs TRBV6-1 and TRBJ2-5; D is unclear. The CDR3 has 12 amino acids. Deletions cut 6 bases from V and 7 bases from J, with 12 bases between. Per the germline V gene, CDR1 is MNHNS and CDR2 is SASEGT. CDR3 bases: TGTGCCAGCAGGGACCTCATAGGGACCCAGTACTTC. Encoded protein: CASRDLIGTQYF.

The rearrangement uses TRBV6-5 and TRBJ1-2; no definite D call. With 8 bases removed from V and 9 bases from J, the gap between germline ends came to 13 bases. CDR3 length equals 11 residues. Germline assignment: CDR1 MNHEY and CDR2 SVGAGI. The DNA of the CDR3 is TGTGCCAGCCGACGGGTAGGGAGCTACACCTTC. It encodes CASRRVGSYTF.

This chain connects TRBV20-1 to TRBJ2-7; D unclear. This CDR3 has 10 residues. Germline lookup yields CDR1 DFQATT and CDR2 SNEGSKA (reference sequence). Trimming left V 7 bases short and J 5 bases short, with 9 bases between. The CDR3: CSVERDEQYF. The CDR3 DNA reads TGCAGTGTGGAACGCGACGAGCAGTACTTC.

The chain carries TRBV9 and TRBJ2-7, with D unresolved. This CDR3 has 15 residues. Deletions cut 0 bases from V and 0 bases from J, with 10 bases between. Per germline, CDR1 SGDLS and CDR2 YYNGEE. CDR3 in amino acids: CASSVAPESSYEQYF. CDR3 DNA sequence: TGTGCCAGCAGCGTAGCGCCCGAGAGCTCCTACGAGCAGTACTTC. Looking up the rest from reference TRBV9 and TRBJ2-7 gives the full variable domain: DSGVTQTPKHLITATGQRVTLRCSPRSGDLSVYWYQQSLDQGLQFLIQYYNGEERAKGNILERFSAQQFPDLHSELNLSSLELGDSALYFCASSVAPESSYEQYFGPGTRLTVT.

The CDR3 region has the DNA TGTGCCAGCAGTGAAGCAGGAGGGGGCGTTCGTGAAAAACTGTTTTTT. Protein product: CASSEAGGGVREKLFF. The V gene is TRBV6-1, the J gene TRBJ1-4, with 7 positions matching TRBD1. The V gene end was trimmed by 0 bases and the J gene end by 7 bases; junction bases not matched to a gene: 8. Germline loops: CDR1 MNHNS, CDR2 SASEGT. The CDR3 has 16 residues.

The chain employs TRBV4-1 and TRBJ2-7; no definite D call. The CDR3 runs to 15 residues. The V gene lost 2 bases and the J gene lost 0 bases, with 11 bases spanning the gap. CDR1 is MGHRA, CDR2 YSYEKL, per germline. The CDR3 DNA is TGCGCCAGCAGCCAACAAGACTTCCGCTCCTACGAGCAGTACTTC. Its protein product is CASSQQDFRSYEQYF.

The V and J genes are TRBV28 and TRBJ1-5, with unresolved D. Between the trimmed V and J ends, which lost 4 bases and 7 bases, there was a span of 5 bases. Germline V gene data show CDR1 as MDHEN and CDR2 as SYDVKM. The CDR3 runs to 11 residues. The chain's CDR3 is CASSSEQPQHF. In nucleotides, the CDR3 is TGTGCCAGCAGTTCCGAACAGCCCCAGCATTTT. Using reference TRBV28 and TRBJ1-5 for the parts outside the CDR3, the full variable domain is DVKVTQSSRYLVKRTGEKVFLECVQDMDHENMFWYRQDPGLGLRLIYFSYDVKMKEKGDIPEGYSVSREKKERFSLILESASTNQTSMYLCASSSEQPQHFGDGTRLSIL.